Below are 32 T cell receptor beta chains sequenced from a single sample in a study of blood T cell repertoires in COVID-19. The protocol was immunoSEQ multiplex PCR, while the TCRdb copy is restricted to in-frame clones and leaves out a portion. The repertoire has about 220,000 clones, about 83% of them found once; the top ten carry roughly 8.8%. The sequencing sample was made of peripheral blood. These receptors were obtained from a woman aged 50 to 65 with acute or convalescent COVID-19.

The J gene is TRBJ2-5, the V gene TRBV6-6; TRBD2 aligns across 9 bases. Germline V gives CDR1 MNHNY, CDR2 SVGAGI (reference sequence). V was clipped by 4 bases and J by 5 bases; unmatched bases: 11. This CDR3 region has 16 residues. This CDR3 reads CASSFGAGGGMETQYF. As DNA, the CDR3 is TGTGCCAGCAGTTTCGGAGCGGGAGGAGGTATGGAGACCCAGTACTTC.

CDR3 coding DNA: TGCGCCAGCAGCTTGGCCGGTTGGGCGGGAGTAGACAATGAGCAGTTCTTC. This sequence encodes CASSLAGWAGVDNEQFF. The rearrangement links TRBV5-1 to TRBJ2-1; TRBD2 matches 7 bases. The CDR3 is 17 residues long. V lost 0 bases to trimming and J lost 5 bases; unmatched junction nucleotides: 11. Germline V gene lookup returns CDR1 SGHRS and CDR2 YFSETQ.

This sequence joins TRBV12-2 and TRBJ2-3; TRBD1, as called in the table, went unchecked against the DNA. TRBV12-2 is designated a pseudogene. This CDR3 comprises 16 residues. The CDR3 coding sequence is TGTGCAAGTCGCTCCGACCGGGACAGGAGCACAGATACGCAGTATTTT. This encodes CASRSDRDRSTDTQYF.

This chain links TRBV3-1 (or the pseudogene TRBV3-2) with TRBJ2-2, with TRBD1 identical over 7 bases. CDR3 length equals 16 residues. Per germline, CDR1 LGHDT and CDR2 YNNKEL (reference sequence). The V gene end was trimmed by 0 bases and the J gene end by 3 bases; junction bases not matched to a gene: 4. The CDR3 protein is CASSQDRGGDTGELFF. CDR3 in DNA: TGTGCCAGCAGCCAAGATCGAGGGGGCGACACCGGGGAGCTGTTTTTT.

This chain connects TRBV5-1 to TRBJ2-1; 10 positions agree with TRBD1. The CDR3 runs to 17 residues. After removal of 1 base from V and 9 bases from J, the junction contained 13 bases not matched to a gene. Germline assignment: CDR1 SGHRS and CDR2 YFSETQ. DNA for the CDR3: TGCGCCAGCAGCTTGCCTTCCGGGGACAGGGGAATAAGTGAGCAGTTCTTC. This translates into CASSLPSGDRGISEQFF.

V and J are TRBV12-1 and TRBJ1-2; TRBD1, the table's D call, was not compared with the DNA. TRBV12-1 constitutes a pseudogene. The CDR3 has 16 amino acids. This CDR3 reads CASSSCSNRDRADYTF. DNA for the CDR3: TGTGCCAGCAGCTCTTGCAGCAACCGGGACAGAGCCGACTACACCTTC.

The chain is built from TRBV10-2 and TRBJ2-7; D is possibly TRBD1 (5 bases). V was clipped by 2 bases and J by 2 bases, with 19 bases between them. The germline CDR1 and CDR2 sequences are WSHSY and SAAADI. This CDR3 comprises 17 residues. The CDR3: CASSEPHARGSTYEQYF. Written as DNA, the CDR3 is TGCGCCAGCAGTGAGCCTCATGCAAGGGGAAGTACCTACGAGCAGTACTTC.

The rearrangement joins TRBV5-4 to TRBJ2-7; D call uncertain. Germline CDR1 is SGHNT and CDR2 is YYREEE (reference sequence). CDR3 length: 14 residues. The V gene lost 4 bases and the J gene lost 2 bases, with 13 bases spanning the gap. Written as DNA, the CDR3 is TGTGCCAGCAGCCTAGGTGGCCTAACCTACGAGCAGTACTTC. It is translated as CASSLGGLTYEQYF.

The genes are TRBV10-3 and TRBJ2-2; weak D call: TRBD1 (6 bases). Germline CDR1 ENHRY, CDR2 SYGVKD. The CDR3 runs to 17 residues. V was pared by 4 bases and J by 5 bases, with 20 bases between. The CDR3 protein is CAISGSPGAPGTGELFF. In nucleotides, the CDR3 is TGTGCCATCAGTGGCAGTCCAGGGGCCCCAGGGACCGGGGAGCTGTTTTTT.

The rearrangement uses TRBV27 and TRBJ1-1; 7 nucleotides match TRBD1. V lost 0 bases and J lost 7; bases outside the gene matches: 8. CDR3 length: 15 amino acids. Germline V gene data show CDR1 as MNHEY and CDR2 as SMNVEV (reference sequence). The CDR3 region is CASSLSFGTAIEAFF. CDR3 in DNA: TGTGCCAGCAGTTTATCGTTTGGGACAGCGATTGAAGCTTTCTTT.

The chain is built from TRBV10-3 and TRBJ2-3, with D unclear. Germline assignment: CDR1 ENHRY and CDR2 SYGVKD. The length of the CDR3 is 16 residues. V was trimmed by 3 bases and J by 1 base, leaving 14 bases between them. As DNA, the CDR3 is TGTGCCATCAGTGATAGGAGTGGCCCGGGCACAGATACGCAGTATTTT. Translating gives CAISDRSGPGTDTQYF.

The chain is built from TRBV4-2 and TRBJ1-1; D may be TRBD1 (6 bases). The germline V gene encodes CDR1 LGHNA and CDR2 YNFKEQ. The ends were cut back, 3 bases at V and 2 bases at J, with 13 bases in the middle. This CDR3 is built from 15 residues. CDR3 DNA sequence: TGTGCCAGCAGCCAGACCCTGGACAGAAACACTGAAGCTTTCTTT. Amino acids: CASSQTLDRNTEAFF.

The gene calls are TRBV27 and TRBJ2-7, with a possible D match to TRBD1 (5 bases). V gave up 6 bases and J gave up 1 base, with 16 bases separating them. The germline gives CDR1 MNHEY, CDR2 SMNVEV (reference sequence). The CDR3 is 15 residues long. This chain's CDR3 is CASSSRQTLSYEQYF. The DNA for the CDR3 is TGTGCCAGCAGCTCCCGACAGACTCTATCCTACGAGCAGTACTTC.

This rearrangement joins TRBV2 to TRBJ2-7; unclear D gene. This CDR3 has 13 residues. Germline V gene lookup returns CDR1 SNHLY and CDR2 FYNNEI. Trimming removed 0 bases from V and 9 bases from J, with 12 bases in between. CDR3 in amino acids: CASSEATVGAQYF. DNA for the CDR3: TGTGCCAGCAGTGAAGCGACGGTGGGCGCGCAGTACTTC.

The chain uses TRBV29-1 and TRBJ2-7; D not certain. This CDR3 is 14 amino acids long. Trimming stripped 2 bases from V and 0 bases from J, with 11 bases between. Germline V gene data show CDR1 as SQVTM and CDR2 as ANQGSEA. Here the CDR3 DNA reads TGCAGCGTTGAAAAGGCGGCTAGCTCCTACGAGCAGTACTTC. It codes for CSVEKAASSYEQYF.

The chain uses TRBV11-3 and TRBJ2-2; weak D call: TRBD2 (6 bases). The CDR3 contains 15 residues. V was clipped by 6 bases and J by 7 bases, with 18 bases between them. Germline V CDR1 and CDR2: SGHNT, YENEEA. The CDR3 sequence is CASSLNGGAGGELFF. CDR3 coding DNA: TGTGCCAGCAGTCTTAACGGGGGAGCGGGCGGGGAGCTGTTTTTT.

V gene TRBV7-3 combines with J gene TRBJ2-2; 10 bases align to TRBD2. This CDR3 has 18 amino acids. The junction had 14 bases not matched to a gene; V was cut back by 5 bases and J by 5 bases. CDR1 and CDR2 from the germline V gene are SGHTA and FQGTGA. CDR3 nucleotides: TGTGCCAGCAGCGTAAAAAATCGGCTAGCGGGAGTAACCGGGGAGCTGTTTTTT. Residues: CASSVKNRLAGVTGELFF.

V is TRBV7-9 and J is TRBJ2-1; the match to TRBD2 covers 13 bases. Germline CDR1 reads SEHNR; CDR2 reads FQNEAQ (reference sequence). The CDR3 is made up of 17 amino acids. The ends lost 5 bases at V and 2 bases at J; junction bases unmatched: 6. The CDR3 sequence is CASSRFGTSGTYNEQFF. The CDR3 bases are TGTGCCAGCAGCCGATTTGGGACTAGCGGGACCTACAATGAGCAGTTCTTC.

The chain couples TRBV23-1 to TRBJ2-5; D ambiguous. TRBV23-1 counts as an open reading frame of uncertain function. Between the trimmed V and J ends, which lost 7 bases and 5 bases, there was a span of 17 bases. The CDR3 contains 14 residues. DNA of the CDR3: TGCGCCAGCAATGGAGTTTATAGGCAGGAGACCCAGTACTTC. Its translation: CASNGVYRQETQYF.

V gene TRBV7-3 combines with J gene TRBJ2-7, with 10 bases aligning to TRBD2. This CDR3 is built from 15 residues. Germline CDR1 reads SGHTA; CDR2 reads FQGTGA. Unmatched junction bases numbered 9, after V lost 1 base and J lost 9 bases. The CDR3 nucleotides read TGTGCCAGCAGCTTAAACGGCCTAGCGGGAGCTACGCAGTACTTC. Amino acids: CASSLNGLAGATQYF.

This sequence joins TRBV21-1 and TRBJ2-7; whether TRBD1, the table's D call, matches the DNA was not checked. TRBV21-1 is described as a pseudogene. The CDR3 has 13 amino acids. The CDR3 is CASSQALSNEQYF. Written as DNA, the CDR3 is TGTGCCAGCAGCCAGGCCTTATCCAACGAGCAGTACTTC.

This clone was found a few times. The chain is built from TRBV19 and TRBJ2-7; 10 bases are shared with TRBD2. Germline trimming cut 0 bases from V and 2 bases from J; bases unmatched to any gene: 4. The germline V gene has CDR1 LNHDA and CDR2 SQIVND (reference sequence). CDR3 length: 16 residues. CDR3 sequence reads: CASSIDITSGAYEQYF. The CDR3 DNA reads TGTGCCAGTAGTATAGATATTACTAGCGGGGCCTACGAGCAGTACTTC.

The V call is TRBV28, the J call TRBJ2-7; 8 bases are a match to TRBD1. The trim removed 5 bases at V and 4 bases at J, leaving 1 base unmatched. The CDR3 totals 12 residues. The germline V gene encodes CDR1 MDHEN and CDR2 SYDVKM. The CDR3 loop reads CASSDRGYEQYF. CDR3 nucleotide sequence: TGTGCCAGCAGTGACAGGGGATACGAGCAGTACTTC.

The chain couples TRBV29-1 to TRBJ2-7, with D tentatively TRBD2 (5 bases). The CDR3 consists of 12 residues. V was shortened by 3 bases and J by 6 bases, with 12 bases between the two germline ends. Germline values: CDR1 SQVTM, CDR2 ANQGSEA. CDR3 loop: CSVESGFGEQYF. The DNA of the CDR3 is TGCAGCGTTGAGTCGGGGTTCGGCGAGCAGTACTTC.

The chain has TRBV28 and TRBJ1-5; 11 bases agree with TRBD1. V shed 6 bases, J shed 7 bases, and the junction held 5 bases outside the gene matches. The germline V gene encodes CDR1 MDHEN and CDR2 SYDVKM. The CDR3 is 14 residues long. CDR3 sequence reads: CASRDRGQEQPQHF. CDR3 coding DNA: TGTGCCAGCAGGGACAGGGGGCAAGAGCAGCCCCAGCATTTT.

This chain uses TRBV25-1 with TRBJ1-1; D might be TRBD1 (6 bases). In germline, CDR1 is MGHDK, CDR2 SYGVNS. This CDR3 contains 13 residues. The germline V and J ends were trimmed by 4 bases and 3 bases, with 9 bases remaining between them. CDR3 DNA sequence: TGTGCCAGCAGTGCTCGGACAGACACTGAAGCTTTCTTT. This translates into CASSARTDTEAFF.

This chain connects TRBV5-1 to TRBJ2-5, with 7 bases aligning to TRBD2. Trimming at V came to 4 bases and at J to 5 bases, leaving 8 bases not matched to a gene. The germline V gene encodes CDR1 SGHRS and CDR2 YFSETQ. The CDR3 loop spans 14 amino acids. The CDR3 DNA reads TGCGCCAGCAGCCCCGGACTAGTGGAGGAGACCCAGTACTTC. This gives the protein CASSPGLVEETQYF. Drawing the rest from reference TRBV5-1 and TRBJ2-5, the complete variable domain is KAGVTQTPRYLIKTRGQQVTLSCSPISGHRSVSWYQQTPGQGLQFLFEYFSETQRNKGNFPGRFSGRQFSNSRSEMNVSTLELGDSALYLCASSPGLVEETQYFGPGTRLLVL.

The CDR3 DNA is TGTGCCTGGAGGGTCGAGGATACGCAGTATTTT. This encodes CAWRVEDTQYF. The chain is built from TRBV30 and TRBJ2-3, with D uncertain. Germline CDR1 reads GTSNPN; CDR2 reads SVGIG (reference sequence). CDR3 size: 11 residues. Trimming cost V 3 bases and J 6 bases, with 7 bases left between them.

This rearrangement joins TRBV7-9 to TRBJ2-5, with no clear D. The germline V gene has CDR1 SEHNR and CDR2 FQNEAQ (reference sequence). Trimming cost V 3 bases and J 4 bases, with 6 bases left between them. The CDR3 length is 12 residues. This chain's CDR3 is CASSFSRETQYF. CDR3 nucleotide sequence: TGTGCCAGCAGCTTCTCCCGAGAGACCCAGTACTTC.

The rearrangement joins TRBV29-1 to TRBJ2-3; D is unclear. Germline V lookup: CDR1 SQVTM, CDR2 ANQGSEA. Trimming took 6 bases from V and 0 from J, leaving 7 bases between them. The CDR3 sequence is 12 residues long. CDR3: CSVSTSTDTQYF. As DNA, the CDR3 is TGCAGCGTGTCAACTAGCACAGATACGCAGTATTTT.

In this sample, this clone turned up once. The CDR3 DNA sequence: TGTGCCAGCAGCGTGGACTACTCCTACGAGCAGTACTTC. Translating gives CASSVDYSYEQYF. This chain links TRBV9 with TRBJ2-7; a possible D gene is TRBD2 (6 bases). V was trimmed by 2 bases and J by 0 bases, leaving 6 bases between them. The germline CDR1 and CDR2 sequences are SGDLS and YYNGEE. The CDR3 has 13 amino acids.

The chain links TRBV4-1 to TRBJ1-6; 8 positions agree with TRBD1. Germline CDR1 MGHRA, CDR2 YSYEKL. Unmatched junction bases numbered 3, after V lost 0 bases and J lost 5 bases. This CDR3 has 16 amino acids. As DNA, the CDR3 is TGCGCCAGCAGCCAAGACAGGGGGCGGGATAATTCACCCCTCCACTTT. Translation: CASSQDRGRDNSPLHF.